The entry below describes one TCR beta chain. Its matching antigen is unknown. The protocol was immunoSEQ multiplex PCR, while the TCRdb copy is restricted to in-frame clones and leaves out a portion. The sample shows roughly 50,000 clones, nearly 90% of them seen only once. This entry comes from a study of PD-1 blockade in classical Hodgkin lymphoma. Overall study context: Intravenous infusions of nivolumab 3 mg/kg reached patients every 2 weeks. Study-wide findings and caveats: Complete responders' baseline diversity resembled that of newly diagnosed patients. Reports described newly diagnosed patients as having lower baseline TCR diversity than healthy donors. There was a significant rise in CD4+ TCR diversity by C4D1, with no such rise for CD8+.

The CDR3 is 16 residues long. Germline CDR1 and CDR2: KGHSH and LQKENI. V was pared by 3 bases and J by 4 bases, with 17 bases between. The sample's time point: cycle 4 day 1 (C4D1), after five to seven weeks of nivolumab. Each and every patient relapsed after autologous stem cell transplantation, and patients got differing brentuximab vedotin exposure. The TCR originated in a human donor with classical Hodgkin lymphoma. The chain couples TRBV18 to TRBJ2-3, with a possible D match to TRBD2 (5 bases). Sequenced here: peripheral blood mononuclear cells (PBMCs), sampled before the fourth cycle of nivolumab. CDR3 loop: CASSPTGLAVADTQYF. CDR3 bases: TGTGCCAGCTCACCGACTGGTCTAGCAGTAGCAGATACGCAGTATTTT.